Listed below are T cell receptor beta chains from one sample, sequenced in a study of cytomegalovirus exposure and HLA in healthy donors. Sequenced by immunoSEQ multiplex PCR; TCRdb stores in-frame clones only, minus some. The sample contains roughly 98,000 clones, approximately 60% of which appear only once. The source material was PBMCs. The receptors come from a woman in her 30s in good health and CMV-seropositive. Both conserved end residues are part of each CDR3. The D gene is left open where the match is weak. Only part of the rows carry a size: once, few, many, or a class if the clone is expanded.

TRBV7-3,.,.,TRBJ1-1,CASSLTQGRVNTEAFF,TGTGCCAGCAGCTTAACCCAAGGGAGGGTGAACACTGAAGCTTTCTTT
TRBV6-6,.,.,TRBJ1-4,CASSRGRGVLEKLFF,TGTGCCAGCAGCCGAGGGAGGGGTGTCTTGGAAAAACTGTTTTTT
TRBV4-2,few,.,TRBJ1-1,CASSQEENRAFF,TGTGCCAGCAGCCAAGAAGAGAACCGGGCTTTCTTT
TRBV19,.,TRBD2,TRBJ2-3,CASRTSGAPDTQYF,TGTGCCAGTCGGACTAGCGGGGCCCCAGATACGCAGTATTTT
TRBV28,few,TRBD2,TRBJ2-7,CASRPVGLAGGEQYF,TGTGCCAGCAGGCCAGTGGGACTAGCGGGGGGCGAGCAGTACTTC
TRBV7-8,.,.,TRBJ1-1,CASSPTQGTEAFF,TGTGCCAGCAGCCCAACACAGGGAACTGAAGCTTTCTTT
TRBV12-5,once,TRBD1,TRBJ1-1,CASGLVIWDRGQNTEAFF,TGTGCTAGTGGTTTGGTAATTTGGGACAGGGGGCAGAACACTGAAGCTTTCTTT
TRBV14,once,.,TRBJ2-7,CASSQLGQRSYEQYF,TGTGCCAGCAGCCAGCTCGGACAAAGATCCTACGAGCAGTACTTC
TRBV4-1,.,.,TRBJ1-3,CASSQWSSTTSGNTIYF,TGCGCCAGCAGCCAATGGAGTTCCACGACCTCTGGAAACACCATATATTTT
TRBV10-3,.,.,TRBJ2-7,CAISESGGPSYEQYF,TGTGCCATCAGTGAGTCGGGGGGTCCCTCCTACGAGCAGTACTTC
TRBV14,.,TRBD2,TRBJ2-3,CASSQDTSADTQYF,TGTGCCAGCAGCCAAGACACTAGCGCGGATACGCAGTATTTT
TRBV25-1,few,.,TRBJ2-2,CASSEGSGGADGELFF,TGTGCCAGCAGTGAGGGGTCTGGGGGGGCAGACGGGGAGCTGTTTTTT
TRBV9,few,.,TRBJ1-1,CASSVENERGGAFF,TGTGCCAGCAGCGTAGAGAATGAAAGGGGGGGAGCTTTCTTT
TRBV7-2,.,.,TRBJ1-5,CASSFYRDQPQHF,TGTGCCAGCAGCTTTTACAGGGATCAGCCCCAGCATTTT
TRBV7-2,few,TRBD2,TRBJ2-3,CASSYGGGAADTQYF,TGTGCCAGCAGCTATGGCGGGGGGGCCGCAGATACGCAGTATTTT
TRBV5-1,.,TRBD2,TRBJ2-5,CASSLVSGLQETQYF,TGCGCCAGCAGCTTGGTTTCGGGACTACAAGAGACCCAGTACTTC
TRBV5-1,.,.,TRBJ2-2,CASSFGQNTGELFF,TGCGCCAGCAGCTTTGGACAGAACACCGGGGAGCTGTTTTTT
TRBV10-3,.,.,TRBJ1-6,CAIRDREVEYSPLHF,TGTGCCATAAGAGACAGAGAGGTTGAGTATTCACCCCTCCACTTT
TRBV7-7,few,.,TRBJ1-1,CASSYQVNTEAFF,TGTGCTAGCAGCTACCAGGTGAACACTGAAGCTTTCTTT
TRBV5-4,.,TRBD2,TRBJ2-3,CASSQTSGLSTDTQYF,TGTGCCAGCAGCCAAACTAGCGGACTTAGCACAGATACGCAGTATTTT
TRBV4-1,.,.,TRBJ2-2,CASSQGRGRDTGELFF,TGCGCCAGCAGCCAAGGGAGAGGGAGAGACACCGGGGAGCTGTTTTTT
TRBV7-9,.,TRBD1,TRBJ1-5,CASGNQGAHQPQHF,TGTGCCAGCGGCAATCAGGGGGCTCATCAGCCCCAGCATTTT
TRBV6-6,few,.,TRBJ2-2,CASRDPGQANTGELFF,TGTGCCAGCAGGGATCCGGGACAAGCGAACACCGGGGAGCTGTTTTTT
TRBV7-9,.,TRBD1,TRBJ2-1,CASSQRNRGNEQFF,TGTGCCAGCAGCCAAAGAAACAGGGGAAATGAGCAGTTCTTC
TRBV5-6,.,TRBD1,TRBJ1-6,CASSSWTGYSPLHF,TGTGCCAGCAGCTCTTGGACAGGGTATTCACCCCTCCACTTT
TRBV7-8,.,TRBD1,TRBJ1-1,CASSTPGGLMNTEAFF,TGTGCCAGCAGCACGCCAGGGGGCCTCATGAACACTGAAGCTTTCTTT
TRBV5-1,.,TRBD1,TRBJ1-3,CASSLDGQEGNTIYF,TGCGCCAGCAGCTTGGACGGACAGGAAGGAAACACCATATATTTT
TRBV10-2,.,TRBD2,TRBJ2-7,CASSEASGNSYEQYF,TGCGCCAGCAGTGAGGCTAGCGGCAACTCCTACGAGCAGTACTTC
TRBV10-3,few,.,TRBJ1-6,CAISESGQGGSPLHF,TGTGCCATCAGTGAGTCGGGGCAGGGAGGATCACCCCTCCACTTT
TRBV6-5,.,.,TRBJ2-2,CASTRDTTGELFF,TGTGCCAGCACGAGGGACACCACCGGGGAGCTGTTTTTT
TRBV27,.,TRBD1,TRBJ1-2,CASSLLGTANYGYTF,TGTGCCAGCAGTTTATTGGGGACAGCTAACTATGGCTACACCTTC
TRBV11-1,.,TRBD1,TRBJ2-7,CASSKVGTGIRYEQYF,TGTGCCAGCAGCAAAGTCGGGACAGGGATTCGCTACGAGCAGTACTTC
TRBV7-2,once,TRBD2,TRBJ2-3,CASSQGLVTDTQYF,TGTGCCAGCAGCCAGGGACTAGTGACAGATACGCAGTATTTT
TRBV27,.,.,TRBJ1-5,CASSLSQGQPQHF,TGTGCCAGCAGTCTTTCCCAGGGGCAGCCCCAGCATTTT
TRBV2,.,.,TRBJ2-1,CASSESSYNEQFF,TGTGCCAGCTCGGAGAGCTCCTACAATGAGCAGTTCTTC
TRBV25-1,.,.,TRBJ1-4,CASSTLGGATNEKLFF,TGTGCCAGCAGTACCCTCGGGGGGGCAACTAATGAAAAACTGTTTTTT
TRBV6-1,.,.,TRBJ1-5,CASSERTGYSNQPQHF,TGTGCCAGCAGTGAACGCACCGGGTATAGCAATCAGCCCCAGCATTTT